The 5 T cell receptor beta chains presented below share a single source sample, sequenced in a study of T cells in Graves' hyperthyroidism and ophthalmopathy. RNA transcripts served as the template for amplifying TCR beta CDR3 regions. TCR CDR3 underwent first-round RT-PCR with the HTBI primer set. TCRdb recomputed calls from the multiplex PCR reads with MiXCR, one row per CDR3 protein. The table lists about 420,000 distinct CDR3 sequences, more than 15% of them singletons, with 13% to 15% in the top ten. The sequencing input was blood. The receptors come from a young woman with Graves' hyperthyroidism.

This clonotype was seen a few times. The chain employs TRBV15 and TRBJ1-5, with D tentatively TRBD1 (5 bases). Per germline, CDR1 LNHNV and CDR2 YYDKDF (reference sequence). V gave up 2 bases and J gave up 7 bases, with 12 bases separating them. CDR3 size: 14 residues. This CDR3 is CATSRKTEGQPQHF. The CDR3 DNA reads TGTGCCACCAGCAGAAAGACAGAGGGGCAGCCCCAGCATTTT.

For this clonotype: A read error may be the cause here, since a much bigger clone is one base away. The rearrangement links TRBV28 to TRBJ2-7, with 7 bases identical to TRBD2. Unmatched junction bases numbered 4, after V lost 3 bases and J lost 5 bases. The CDR3 is 13 amino acids. Per the germline V gene, CDR1 is MDHEN and CDR2 is SYDVKM. In nucleotides, the CDR3 is TGTGCCAGCAGTTTGGCCCGGGGGGACGAGCAGTACTTC. It specifies CASSLARGDEQYF.

This clonotype was found many times. The chain uses TRBV20-1 and TRBJ2-1; 8 bases align to TRBD2. CDR1 is DFQATT and CDR2 is SNEGSKA in the germline V gene (reference sequence). This CDR3 region has 14 residues. The ends lost 7 bases at V and 6 bases at J; junction bases unmatched: 11. In DNA form, the CDR3 reads TGCAGTGTATCCCGGGGGGCGGGAGGCAATGAGCAGTTCTTC. Translating gives CSVSRGAGGNEQFF.

This clonotype has ten or more counts. The genes are TRBV7-8 and TRBJ1-1, with D unclear. Trimming took off 1 base at V and 6 bases at J, with 15 bases between the two ends. The CDR3 has 15 residues. CDR1 is SGHVS and CDR2 is FQNEAQ in the germline V gene. For the CDR3, the DNA is TGTGCCAGCAGCTTAGGTCCACACCGGATATCTGAAGCTTTCTTT. Its translation is CASSLGPHRISEAFF.

In its sample, this clonotype was seen many times. The CDR3 bases are TGTGCCAGCAGCTCCATCTTAGCGGGCCGAAACAATGAGCAGTTCTTC. Residues: CASSSILAGRNNEQFF. V usage is TRBV7-8 and J usage is TRBJ2-1, with 7 bases fitting TRBD2. With V trimmed by 4 bases and J by 5 bases, 11 bases remained unmatched. The germline V gene has CDR1 SGHVS and CDR2 FQNEAQ. The CDR3 loop spans 16 amino acids.